The following is a T cell receptor (beta chain) sequence with its context. The data derive from a study of Graves' ophthalmopathy and Graves' hyperthyroidism. This CDR3 has 14 residues. The V gene lost 6 bases and the J gene lost 6 bases, with 12 bases spanning the gap. From germline, CDR1 is MNHEY and CDR2 SMNVEV (reference sequence). Physicians reached a diagnosis by relying on clinical symptoms, serum thyroxine, TRAb, thyroid ultrasound and orbital computed tomography. The authors isolated PBMCs from 8 to 10 ml of fresh peripheral blood. The authors amplified TCR beta CDR3 regions from RNA transcripts. Second-round multiplex PCR came after first-round RT-PCR with HTBI primers. One entry per CDR3 protein results from TCRdb running MiXCR on the multiplex PCR reads. The data contain around 670,000 distinct CDR3 sequences, roughly 40% of them singletons.

V is TRBV27 and J is TRBJ1-6, with no clear D. The receptor's source is an adult man with Graves' ophthalmopathy. Material for sequencing was peripheral blood. CDR3 sequence: CASSLIWANSPLHF. CDR3 sequence (DNA): TGTGCCAGCAGCCTGATCTGGGCTAATTCACCCCTCCACTTT.